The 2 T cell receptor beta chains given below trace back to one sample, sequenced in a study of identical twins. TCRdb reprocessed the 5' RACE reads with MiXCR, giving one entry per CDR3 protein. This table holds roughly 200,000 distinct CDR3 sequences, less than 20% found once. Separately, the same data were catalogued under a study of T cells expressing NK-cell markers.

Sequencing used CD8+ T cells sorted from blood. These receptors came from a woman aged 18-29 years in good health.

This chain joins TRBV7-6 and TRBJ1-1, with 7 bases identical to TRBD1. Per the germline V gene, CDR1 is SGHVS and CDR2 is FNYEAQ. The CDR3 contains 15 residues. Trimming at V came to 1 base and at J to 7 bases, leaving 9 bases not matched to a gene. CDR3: CASSLGSTGVSEAFF. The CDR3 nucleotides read TGTGCCAGCAGCTTAGGGTCTACAGGGGTGAGTGAAGCTTTCTTT.

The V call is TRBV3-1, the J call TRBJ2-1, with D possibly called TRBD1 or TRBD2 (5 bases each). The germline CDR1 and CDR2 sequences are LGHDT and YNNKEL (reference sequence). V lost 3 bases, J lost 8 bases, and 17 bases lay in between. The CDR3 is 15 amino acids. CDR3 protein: CASSHHRTSSDEQFF. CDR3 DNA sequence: TGTGCCAGCAGCCACCACAGGACCAGTAGCGATGAGCAGTTCTTC.